This T cell receptor (beta chain) is drawn from a study of blood T cell repertoires in COVID-19. Study at large: PBMCs, B-cell-depleted T cells, or T cells were the source of the cDNA or gDNA that made up the material.

This study enrolled people aged 18 to 89 from approximately 24 US geographic areas. Donors in Cohort 3 counted as recovered after two negative PCRs, clearance, or symptom resolution. The CDR3 runs to 13 residues. Deletions cut 8 bases from V and 1 base from J, with 10 bases between. Germline V CDR1 and CDR2: SGHAT, FQNNGV. The method was immunoSEQ multiplex PCR; TCRdb's version includes in-frame clones alone and lacks a portion of them. Counted here are around 300,000 clones, over 70% occurring once; the ten biggest clones make up around 5%. Sample: PBMCs or T cells enriched from blood (not recorded which). The clonotype comes from a man younger than 45 who had recovered from COVID-19. The chain combines TRBV11-2 with TRBJ2-3, with a weak D call TRBD2 (6 bases). The CDR3 nucleotides are TGTGCCAGCGGGGAGGACCGCACAGATACGCAGTATTTT. As protein: CASGEDRTDTQYF.